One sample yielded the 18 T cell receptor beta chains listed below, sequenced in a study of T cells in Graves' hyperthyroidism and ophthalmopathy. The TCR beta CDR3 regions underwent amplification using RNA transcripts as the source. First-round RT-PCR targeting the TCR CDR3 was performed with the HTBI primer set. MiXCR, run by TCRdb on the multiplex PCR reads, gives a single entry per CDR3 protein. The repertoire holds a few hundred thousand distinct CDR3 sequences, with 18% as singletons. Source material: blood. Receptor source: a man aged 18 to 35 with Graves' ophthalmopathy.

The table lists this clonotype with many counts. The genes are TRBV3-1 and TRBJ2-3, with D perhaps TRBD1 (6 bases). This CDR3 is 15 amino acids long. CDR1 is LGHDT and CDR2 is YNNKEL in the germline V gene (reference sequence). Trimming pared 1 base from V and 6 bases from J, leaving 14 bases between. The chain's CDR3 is CASSQGNRAADTQYF. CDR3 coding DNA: TGTGCCAGCAGCCAAGGGAACAGGGCGGCGGATACGCAGTATTTT.

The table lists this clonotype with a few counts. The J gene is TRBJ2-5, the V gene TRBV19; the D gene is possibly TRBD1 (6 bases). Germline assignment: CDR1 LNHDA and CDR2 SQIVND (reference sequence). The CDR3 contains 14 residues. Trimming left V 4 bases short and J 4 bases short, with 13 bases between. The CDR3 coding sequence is TGTGCCAGTAGTACGGGCGCAGGGGTAGAGACCCAGTACTTC. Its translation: CASSTGAGVETQYF.

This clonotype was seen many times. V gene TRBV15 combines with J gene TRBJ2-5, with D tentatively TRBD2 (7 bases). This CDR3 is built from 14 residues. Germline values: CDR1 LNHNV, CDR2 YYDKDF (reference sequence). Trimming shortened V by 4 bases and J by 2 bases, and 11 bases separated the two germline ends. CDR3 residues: CATSKEGGQETQYF. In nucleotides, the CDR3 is TGTGCCACCAGCAAAGAGGGGGGGCAAGAGACCCAGTACTTC.

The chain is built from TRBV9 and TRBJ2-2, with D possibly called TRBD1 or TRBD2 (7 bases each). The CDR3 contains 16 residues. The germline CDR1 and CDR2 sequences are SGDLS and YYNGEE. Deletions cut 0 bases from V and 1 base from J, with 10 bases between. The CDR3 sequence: CASSVAGGVNTGELFF. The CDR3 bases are TGTGCCAGCAGCGTAGCAGGGGGGGTGAACACCGGGGAGCTGTTTTTT.

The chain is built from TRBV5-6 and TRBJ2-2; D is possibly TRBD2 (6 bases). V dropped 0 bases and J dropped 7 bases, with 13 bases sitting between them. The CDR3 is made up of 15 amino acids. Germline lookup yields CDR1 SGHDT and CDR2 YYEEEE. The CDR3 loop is CASSLAAGVFGELFF. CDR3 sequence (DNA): TGTGCCAGCAGCTTGGCAGCGGGTGTTTTCGGGGAGCTGTTTTTT.

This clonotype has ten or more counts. CDR3 amino acids: CASKLEGSDGYTF. In nucleotides, the CDR3 is TGTGCCAGCAAACTCGAGGGATCGGATGGCTACACCTTC. The chain recombines TRBV28 with TRBJ1-2; D gene uncertain. This CDR3 comprises 13 residues. The germline CDR1 and CDR2 sequences are MDHEN and SYDVKM. Trimming stripped 7 bases from V and 6 bases from J, with 15 bases between.

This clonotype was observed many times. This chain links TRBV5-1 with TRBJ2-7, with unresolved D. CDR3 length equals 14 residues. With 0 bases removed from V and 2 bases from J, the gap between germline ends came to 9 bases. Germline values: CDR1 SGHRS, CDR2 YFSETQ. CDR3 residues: CASSLVVITYEQYF. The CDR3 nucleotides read TGCGCCAGCAGCTTGGTAGTCATCACCTACGAGCAGTACTTC. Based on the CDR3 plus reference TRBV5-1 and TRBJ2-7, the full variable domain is KAGVTQTPRYLIKTRGQQVTLSCSPISGHRSVSWYQQTPGQGLQFLFEYFSETQRNKGNFPGRFSGRQFSNSRSEMNVSTLELGDSALYLCASSLVVITYEQYFGPGTRLTVT.

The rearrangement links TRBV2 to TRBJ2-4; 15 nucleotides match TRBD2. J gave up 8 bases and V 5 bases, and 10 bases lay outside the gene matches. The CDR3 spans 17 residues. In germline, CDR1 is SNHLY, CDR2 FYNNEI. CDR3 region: CASSPGLAGGRRDIQYF. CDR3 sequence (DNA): TGTGCCAGCAGTCCAGGACTAGCGGGAGGGAGGAGGGACATTCAGTACTTC.

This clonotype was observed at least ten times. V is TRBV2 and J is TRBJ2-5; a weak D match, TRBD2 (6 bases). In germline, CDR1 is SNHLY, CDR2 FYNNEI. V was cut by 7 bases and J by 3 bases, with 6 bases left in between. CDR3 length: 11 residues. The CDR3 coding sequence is TGTGCCAGCACGGGGGAAGAGACCCAGTACTTC. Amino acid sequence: CASTGEETQYF.

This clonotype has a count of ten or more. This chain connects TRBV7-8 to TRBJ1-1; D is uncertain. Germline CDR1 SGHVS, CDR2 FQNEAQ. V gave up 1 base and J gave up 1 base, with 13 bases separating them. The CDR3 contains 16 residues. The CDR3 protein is CASSLVIAAKNTEAFF. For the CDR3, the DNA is TGTGCCAGCAGCTTAGTGATCGCAGCCAAGAACACTGAAGCTTTCTTT.

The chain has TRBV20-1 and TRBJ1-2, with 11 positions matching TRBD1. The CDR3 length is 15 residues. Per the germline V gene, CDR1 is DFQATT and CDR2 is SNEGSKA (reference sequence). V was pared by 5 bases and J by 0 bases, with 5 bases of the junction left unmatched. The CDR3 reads CSAWTGGDSNYGYTF. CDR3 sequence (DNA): TGCAGTGCTTGGACAGGGGGCGATTCTAACTATGGCTACACCTTC.

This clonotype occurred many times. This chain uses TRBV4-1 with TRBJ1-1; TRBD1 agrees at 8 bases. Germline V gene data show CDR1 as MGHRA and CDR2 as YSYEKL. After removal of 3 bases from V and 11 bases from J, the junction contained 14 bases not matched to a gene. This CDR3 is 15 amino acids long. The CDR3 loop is CASSQTPGGLLWAFF. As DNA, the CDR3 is TGCGCCAGCAGCCAGACTCCAGGGGGCCTCCTCTGGGCTTTCTTT.

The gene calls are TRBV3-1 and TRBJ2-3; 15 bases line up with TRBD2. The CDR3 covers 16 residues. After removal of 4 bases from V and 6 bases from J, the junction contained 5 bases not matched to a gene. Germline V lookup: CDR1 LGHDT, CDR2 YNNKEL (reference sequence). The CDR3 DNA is TGTGCCAGCAGCCCCGGACTAGCGGGGGGGCGCGATACGCAGTATTTT. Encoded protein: CASSPGLAGGRDTQYF.

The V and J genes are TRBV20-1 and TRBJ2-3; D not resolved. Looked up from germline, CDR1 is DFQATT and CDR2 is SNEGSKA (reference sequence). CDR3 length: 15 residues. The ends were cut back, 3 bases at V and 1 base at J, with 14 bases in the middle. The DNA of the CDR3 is TGCAGTGCTAGTCTTGGCATGAGTGGCACAGATACGCAGTATTTT. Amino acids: CSASLGMSGTDTQYF.

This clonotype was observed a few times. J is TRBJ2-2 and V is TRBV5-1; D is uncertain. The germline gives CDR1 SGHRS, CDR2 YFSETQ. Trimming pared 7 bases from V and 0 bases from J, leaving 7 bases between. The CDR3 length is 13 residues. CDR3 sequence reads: CASGTTNTGELFF. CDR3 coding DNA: TGCGCCAGCGGTACTACGAACACCGGGGAGCTGTTTTTT.

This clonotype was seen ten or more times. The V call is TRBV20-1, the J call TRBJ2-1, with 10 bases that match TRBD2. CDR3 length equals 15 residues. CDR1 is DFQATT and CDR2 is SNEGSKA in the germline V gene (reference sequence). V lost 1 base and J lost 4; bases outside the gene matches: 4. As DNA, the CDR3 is TGCAGTGCTAGAGCCCTAGCGGGGGAATACAATGAGCAGTTCTTC. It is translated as CSARALAGEYNEQFF.

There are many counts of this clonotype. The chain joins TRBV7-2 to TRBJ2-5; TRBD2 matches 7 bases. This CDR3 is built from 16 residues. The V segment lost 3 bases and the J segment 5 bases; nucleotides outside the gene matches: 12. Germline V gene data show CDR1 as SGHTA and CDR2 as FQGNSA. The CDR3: CASSFFSGGGVETQYF. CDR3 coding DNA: TGTGCCAGCAGCTTTTTTTCGGGGGGAGGTGTGGAGACCCAGTACTTC.

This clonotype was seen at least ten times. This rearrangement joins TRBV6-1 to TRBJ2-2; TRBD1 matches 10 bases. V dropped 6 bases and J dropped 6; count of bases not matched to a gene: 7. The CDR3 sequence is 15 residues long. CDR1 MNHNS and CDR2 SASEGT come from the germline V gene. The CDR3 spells CASRDRGRLAGELFF. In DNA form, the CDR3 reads TGTGCCAGCAGAGACAGGGGGCGGTTAGCCGGGGAGCTGTTTTTT.